This TCR beta chain was documented in a study of blood T cell repertoires in COVID-19. On the study more broadly: Material from acute and convalescent COVID-19 was sourced from the United States, Italy and Spain.

This table comes from immunoSEQ multiplex PCR, and its TCRdb copy is limited to in-frame clones, with some not included. Of fewer than 450,000 clones listed, approximately 85% are singletons. The germline V gene has CDR1 KGHSH and CDR2 LQKENI. CDR3 length equals 15 residues. Deletions cut 1 base from V and 4 bases from J, with 13 bases between. Sequences were obtained from PBMCs or T cells enriched from blood (not recorded which). This chain links TRBV18 with TRBJ1-2, with D tentatively TRBD1 (6 bases). This receptor was obtained from a woman in her thirties or forties with acute COVID-19. CDR3 protein: CASSPQDRPGYGYTF. As DNA, the CDR3 is TGTGCCAGCTCACCACAGGACAGACCAGGCTATGGCTACACCTTC. Filled out from reference TRBV18 and TRBJ1-2, the complete variable domain reads NAGVMQNPRHLVRRRGQEARLRCSPMKGHSHVYWYRQLPEEGLKFMVYLQKENIIDESGMPKERFSAEFPKEGPSILRIQQVVRGDSAAYFCASSPQDRPGYGYTFGSGTRLTVV.